This TCR beta chain was identified in a study of shared clonotypes between healthy human individuals (TCRdb year 2020). Regarding the study in general: A couple of women and a few men aged 18 to 49 years were included in the cohort. For each donor, three plates each were used for CD4 naive and CD4 memory, two plates were used for CD8 naive, and one plate was used for CD8 memory. To estimate repertoire size and how much clonotypes are shared between individuals, the study performed deep sequencing of blood TCR repertoires from a few healthy adults. To increase sequencing depth and limit assay-specific biases, TCR repertoire library preparation and sequencing were carried out by different laboratories using diverse techniques. Between about 0.8 and 9 billion PBMCs per donor were obtained by leukapheresis. The full study reports these points: Pairwise subsampling led to the expectation that sequencing depth would affect the degree of clonotype sharing among donors. Clonotypes shared by all four sorted-subset donors showed higher generation probabilities than non-shared clonotypes. Estimated clonotype richness was generally larger for naive than for memory subsets. About 5% of naive CD4, 3.5% of naive CD8, around 2.3% of memory CD4, and 0.4% of memory CD8 clonotypes were shared across a few donors. Even with the large sequencing depth, rarefaction of the sorted-subset datasets indicated that sequencing was incomplete. Only blood was sampled, and tissue TCR repertoires likely differ from those in blood. Because the study included a small number of donors, the genetic and exposure-history diversity represented was limited.

In the case of this clone: Its cognate antigen has yet to be identified. Base qualities are not at hand, and no much larger clone is one base apart.

TCR CDR3 regions were amplified from genomic DNA by multiplex PCR using the deep immunoSEQ assay. Genomic DNA extracted from each cell subset was distributed evenly over all wells of several immunoSEQ 96-well plates, and each plate served as one replicate. Each replicate PCR for sorted subsets received about 200 ng genomic DNA, equal to roughly 30,000 T cell genomes. Purified libraries were quantified with a Qubit 3.0 fluorometer, sized on a Bioanalyzer 2100, and re-quantified with the KAPA Library Quantification kit. Each immunoSEQ 96-well plate was sequenced on its own single-read 150-cycle Illumina NextSeq 550 flow cell. Concerning the study's data processing: The immunoSEQ output contained only junctional sequences without quality scores, so filtering could not match that applied to full-length reads. Sequences were annotated with PyIR, a Python wrapper for IgBLAST v1.9, and V/J genes and CDR3 were assigned using IMGT germline references. Any read was removed if the V/J assignment was weak (E-value above 1e-6), the CDR3 was missing, or the read contained stop codons, out-of-frame junctions, or ambiguous translated residues. V3J clonotypes were defined as sequences sharing an identical inferred V gene, J gene, and CDR3 amino acid sequence. Percentage overlap between repertoires was calculated by dividing the number of shared unique clonotypes by the size of the smaller repertoire. Richness of each repertoire was evaluated using RTK rarefaction, the Chao1 estimator, and Recon v2.1 estimates of unobserved clonotypes. Generation probabilities for all TCRbeta clonotypes obtained by the gDNA method from four donors were computed using OLGA. Drawn from immuneACCESS, this table holds only the in-frame rearrangements with V and J called that TCRdb kept. Clones are partly lost; checked studies trace under half to an unresolved V gene and leave the rest unexplained. V, J and clone size are those of that table, while D and trimming were read from the DNA. The sample yields roughly 500,000 clones; about 96% were counted once. The biggest ten clones account for about 0.054% of the sample.

The donors were healthy, HIV-negative adults with no recently reported acute infections or vaccinations. All donors were Caucasian adults living in Nashville, Tennessee, USA. CD4+ T cells were enriched by magnetic negative selection, after which naive cells were positively selected on CD45RA and the negative fraction was taken as the memory subset. Blood was collected by leukapheresis, and PBMCs were isolated by Ficoll-Histopaque density gradient centrifugation and then cryopreserved in liquid nitrogen vapor phase. Purity and quantity of every magnetically sorted T cell population were checked by analytical flow cytometry. Genomic DNA was isolated from every sorted fraction and measured by UV absorbance on a Nanodrop 2000c. V is reduced by 6 bases and J by 3 bases, leaving a spacing of 15 bases between them. CDR1 and CDR2, looked up from the germline V gene, are SQVTM and ANQGSEA. The CDR3 runs 13 residues from the cysteine to the phenylalanine. Only the CDR3 region is kept as DNA, spanning 39 bases read in frame from base 1.

This clonotype was obtained from a woman in her thirties in good health. The sequence is built from TRBV29-1 and TRBJ2-7; TRBD2 is a weak D gene call, 6 bases matching. What was sequenced was naive CD4+ T cells sorted from blood. The cell subset or site label, as the study defines it: CD45RA+ positively selected. CDR3 protein: CSVSDYSNYEQYF. The sequenced DNA: TGCAGCGTGTCGGACTACTCTAACTACGAGCAGTACTTC.